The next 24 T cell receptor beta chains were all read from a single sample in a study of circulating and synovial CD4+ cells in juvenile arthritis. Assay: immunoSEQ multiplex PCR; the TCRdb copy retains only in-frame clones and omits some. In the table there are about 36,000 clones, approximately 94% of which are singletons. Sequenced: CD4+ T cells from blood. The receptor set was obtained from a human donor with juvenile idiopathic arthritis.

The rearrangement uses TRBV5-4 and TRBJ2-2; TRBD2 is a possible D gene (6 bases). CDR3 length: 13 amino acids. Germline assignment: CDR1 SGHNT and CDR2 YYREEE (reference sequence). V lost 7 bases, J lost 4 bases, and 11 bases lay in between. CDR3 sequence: CASGLGGTGELFF. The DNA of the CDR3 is TGTGCCAGCGGACTGGGGGGCACCGGGGAGCTGTTTTTT.

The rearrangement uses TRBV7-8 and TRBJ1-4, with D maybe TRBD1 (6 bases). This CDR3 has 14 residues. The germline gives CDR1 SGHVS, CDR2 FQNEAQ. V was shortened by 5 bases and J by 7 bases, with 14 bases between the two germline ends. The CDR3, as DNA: TGTGCCAGCAGCCCCCAAACAGGGCGTGAAAAACTGTTTTTT. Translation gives CASSPQTGREKLFF.

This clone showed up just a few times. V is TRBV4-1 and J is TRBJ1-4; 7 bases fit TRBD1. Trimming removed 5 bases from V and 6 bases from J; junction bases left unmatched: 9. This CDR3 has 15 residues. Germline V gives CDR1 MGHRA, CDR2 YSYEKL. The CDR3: CASSSPGTVDEKLFF. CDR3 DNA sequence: TGCGCCAGCAGCTCACCCGGGACAGTCGATGAAAAACTGTTTTTT.

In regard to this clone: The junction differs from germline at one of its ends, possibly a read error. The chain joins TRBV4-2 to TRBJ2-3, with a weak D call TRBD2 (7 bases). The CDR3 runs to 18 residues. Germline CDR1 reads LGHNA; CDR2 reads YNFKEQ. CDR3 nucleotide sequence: TGTGCCAGCAGCGAAGAGCAGAGCGCGGGGGCTAGCACAGATACGCAGTATTTT. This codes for CASSEEQSAGASTDTQYF.

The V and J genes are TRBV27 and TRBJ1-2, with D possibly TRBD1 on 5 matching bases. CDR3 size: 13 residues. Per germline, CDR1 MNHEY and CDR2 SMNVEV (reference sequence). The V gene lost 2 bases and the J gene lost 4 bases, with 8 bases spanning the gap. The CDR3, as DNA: TGTGCCAGCAGTTTAGAGCAGGGCTATGGCTACACCTTC. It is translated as CASSLEQGYGYTF.

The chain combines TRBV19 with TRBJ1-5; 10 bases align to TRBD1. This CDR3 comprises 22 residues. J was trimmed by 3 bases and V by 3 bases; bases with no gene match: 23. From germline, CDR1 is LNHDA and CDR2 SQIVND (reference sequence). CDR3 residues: CASSILPLLSRSTGGDNQPQHF. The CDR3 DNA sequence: TGTGCCAGTAGTATTCTACCTCTCTTATCCCGTTCGACAGGGGGCGACAATCAGCCCCAGCATTTT. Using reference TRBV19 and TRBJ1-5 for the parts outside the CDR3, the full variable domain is DGGITQSPKYLFRKEGQNVTLSCEQNLNHDAMYWYRQDPGQGLRLIYYSQIVNDFQKGDIAEGYSVSREKKESFPLTVTSAQKNPTAFYLCASSILPLLSRSTGGDNQPQHFGDGTRLSIL.

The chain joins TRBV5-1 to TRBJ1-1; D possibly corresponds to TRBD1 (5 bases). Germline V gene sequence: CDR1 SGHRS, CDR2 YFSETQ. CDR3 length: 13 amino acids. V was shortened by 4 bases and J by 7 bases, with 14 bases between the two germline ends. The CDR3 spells CASSPVGGFEAFF. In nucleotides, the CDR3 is TGCGCCAGCAGCCCGGTCGGGGGTTTTGAAGCTTTCTTT.

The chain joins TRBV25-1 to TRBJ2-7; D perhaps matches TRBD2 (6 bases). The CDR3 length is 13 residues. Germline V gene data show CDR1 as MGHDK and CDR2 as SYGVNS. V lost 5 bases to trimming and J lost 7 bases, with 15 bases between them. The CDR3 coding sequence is TGTGCCAGCAGTCACCCTTGGGGGGAAGAGCAGTACTTC. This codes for CASSHPWGEEQYF.

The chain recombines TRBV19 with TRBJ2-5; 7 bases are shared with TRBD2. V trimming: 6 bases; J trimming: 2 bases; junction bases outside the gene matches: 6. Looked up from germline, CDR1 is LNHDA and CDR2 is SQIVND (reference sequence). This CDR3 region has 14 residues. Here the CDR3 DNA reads TGTGCCAGTAGGGAGCGGGGTTCTCAAGAGACCCAGTACTTC. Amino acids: CASRERGSQETQYF. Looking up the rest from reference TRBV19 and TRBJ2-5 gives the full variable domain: DGGITQSPKYLFRKEGQNVTLSCEQNLNHDAMYWYRQDPGQGLRLIYYSQIVNDFQKGDIAEGYSVSREKKESFPLTVTSAQKNPTAFYLCASRERGSQETQYFGPGTRLLVL.

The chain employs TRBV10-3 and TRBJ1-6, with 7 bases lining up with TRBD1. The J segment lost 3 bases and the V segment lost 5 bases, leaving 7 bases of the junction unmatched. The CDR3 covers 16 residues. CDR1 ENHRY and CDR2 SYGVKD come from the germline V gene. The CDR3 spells CAISSTGADYNSPLHF. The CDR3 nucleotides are TGTGCCATCAGTTCCACAGGGGCGGACTATAATTCACCCCTCCACTTT.

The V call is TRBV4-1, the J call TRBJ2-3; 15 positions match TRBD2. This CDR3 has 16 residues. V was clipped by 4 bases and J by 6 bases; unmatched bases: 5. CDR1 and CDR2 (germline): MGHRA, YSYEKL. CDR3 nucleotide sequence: TGCGCCAGCAGCCCCGTCGGGACTAGCGGGGGGGATACGCAGTATTTT. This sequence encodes CASSPVGTSGGDTQYF.

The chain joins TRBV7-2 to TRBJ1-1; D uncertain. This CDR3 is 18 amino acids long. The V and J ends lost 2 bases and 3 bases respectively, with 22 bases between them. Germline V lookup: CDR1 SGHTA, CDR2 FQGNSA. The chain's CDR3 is CASSLMARSLSLDTEAFF. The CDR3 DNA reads TGTGCCAGCAGCTTAATGGCCAGGTCCCTTAGTCTGGACACTGAAGCTTTCTTT.

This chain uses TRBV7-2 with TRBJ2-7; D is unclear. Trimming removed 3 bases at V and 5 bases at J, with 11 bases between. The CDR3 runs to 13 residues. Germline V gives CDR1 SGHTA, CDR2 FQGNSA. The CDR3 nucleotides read TGTGCCAGCAGCTTCCCCCAACTAAACGAGCAGTACTTC. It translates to CASSFPQLNEQYF.

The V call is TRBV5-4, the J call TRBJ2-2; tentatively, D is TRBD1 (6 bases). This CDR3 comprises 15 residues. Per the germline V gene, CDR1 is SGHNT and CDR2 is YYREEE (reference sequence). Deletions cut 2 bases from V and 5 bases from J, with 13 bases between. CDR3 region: CASSFGRGGTGELFF. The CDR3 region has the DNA TGTGCCAGCAGCTTTGGCAGGGGTGGTACCGGGGAGCTGTTTTTT.

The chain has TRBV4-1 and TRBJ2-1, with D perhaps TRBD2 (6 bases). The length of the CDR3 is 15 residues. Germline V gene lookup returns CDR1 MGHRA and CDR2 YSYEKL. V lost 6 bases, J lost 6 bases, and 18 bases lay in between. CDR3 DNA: TGCGCCAGCAGTTGGGGGGTGAGGCAAAGCAATGAGCAGTTCTTC. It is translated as CASSWGVRQSNEQFF.

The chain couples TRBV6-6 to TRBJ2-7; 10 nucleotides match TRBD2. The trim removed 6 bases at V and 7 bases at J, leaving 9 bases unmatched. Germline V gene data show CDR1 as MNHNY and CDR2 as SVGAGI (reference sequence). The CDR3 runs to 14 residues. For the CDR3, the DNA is TGTGCCAGCAGCAGCGGGGGGGCCCTAAGGGAGCAGTACTTC. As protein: CASSSGGALREQYF.

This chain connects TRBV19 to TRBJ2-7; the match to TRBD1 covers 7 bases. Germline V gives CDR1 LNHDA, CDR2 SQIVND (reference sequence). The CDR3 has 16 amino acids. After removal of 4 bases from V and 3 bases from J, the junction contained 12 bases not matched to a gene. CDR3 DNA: TGTGCCAGTAGTACCGGGCCCGGGACAGCTAACTACGAGCAGTACTTC. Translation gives CASSTGPGTANYEQYF.

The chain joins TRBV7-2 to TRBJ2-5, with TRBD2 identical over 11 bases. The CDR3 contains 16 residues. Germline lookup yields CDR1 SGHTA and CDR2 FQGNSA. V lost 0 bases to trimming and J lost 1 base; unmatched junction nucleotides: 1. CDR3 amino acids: CASSLAGTSGQETQYF. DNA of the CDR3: TGTGCCAGCAGCTTAGCGGGGACTAGCGGCCAAGAGACCCAGTACTTC.

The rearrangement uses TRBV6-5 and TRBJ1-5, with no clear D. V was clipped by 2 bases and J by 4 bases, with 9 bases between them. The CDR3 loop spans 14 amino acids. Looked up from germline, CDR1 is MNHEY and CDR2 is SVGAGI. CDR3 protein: CASSYVAANQPQHF. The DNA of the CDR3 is TGTGCCAGCAGTTACGTGGCGGCGAATCAGCCCCAGCATTTT.

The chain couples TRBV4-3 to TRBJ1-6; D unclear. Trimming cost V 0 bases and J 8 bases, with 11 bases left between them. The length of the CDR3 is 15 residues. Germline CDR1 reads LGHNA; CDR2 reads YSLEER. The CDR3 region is CASSQETNPDSPLHF. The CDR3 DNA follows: TGCGCCAGCAGCCAAGAAACCAACCCAGATTCACCCCTCCACTTT.

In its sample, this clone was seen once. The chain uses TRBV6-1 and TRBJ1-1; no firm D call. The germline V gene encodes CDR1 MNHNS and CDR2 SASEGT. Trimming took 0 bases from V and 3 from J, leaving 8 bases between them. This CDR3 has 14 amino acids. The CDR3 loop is CASSEAGVYTEAFF. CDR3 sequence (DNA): TGTGCCAGCAGTGAAGCAGGAGTTTACACTGAAGCTTTCTTT.

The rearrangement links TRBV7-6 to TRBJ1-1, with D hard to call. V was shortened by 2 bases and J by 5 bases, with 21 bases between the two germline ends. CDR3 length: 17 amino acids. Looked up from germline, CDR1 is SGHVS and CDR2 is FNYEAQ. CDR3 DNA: TGTGCCAGCAGCTTAAGCCGCTTGGCCTCATCAGGAACTGAAGCTTTCTTT. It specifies CASSLSRLASSGTEAFF.

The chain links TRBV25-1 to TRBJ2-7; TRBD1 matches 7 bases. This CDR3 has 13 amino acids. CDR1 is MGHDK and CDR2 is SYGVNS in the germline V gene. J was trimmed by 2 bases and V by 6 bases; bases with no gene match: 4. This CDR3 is CASSRQGTYEQYF. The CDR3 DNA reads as TGTGCCAGCAGCCGACAGGGAACCTACGAGCAGTACTTC.

Here the CDR3 reads CASSSGGSSYEQYF. CDR3 DNA sequence: TGCGCCAGCAGCTCGGGAGGGAGCTCCTACGAGCAGTACTTC. The rearrangement joins TRBV5-1 to TRBJ2-7; 8 nucleotides match TRBD2. This CDR3 contains 14 residues. With 3 bases clipped from V and 0 bases from J, the junction kept 2 bases outside the gene matches. In germline, CDR1 is SGHRS, CDR2 YFSETQ.